This T cell receptor (beta chain) originates from a study of cytomegalovirus exposure and HLA in healthy donors (dated by TCRdb to 2017 to 2019). With respect to the entire study: An earlier analysis of fewer than 750 of the donors reported around 280 Gb of sequence data and around 100 million unique TCR beta sequences obtained from 150 million to 200 million T cells. HLA typing included class I and class II loci at four-digit resolution. On average, around 230,000 unique TCR beta nucleotide sequences were sequenced per donor among a few hundred genotyped donors of the cohort, with roughly 18% of those sequences being non-productive. Donor age, sex, ethnicity and CMV serostatus were compiled together with the repertoire data. About 320 gigabases of sequencing data and approximately 93 million unique TCR sequences were included in an early release covering about 700 HLA-typed donors. The study profiled the T cell repertoires of 500 to 800 subjects by immunosequencing and related them to cytomegalovirus serostatus. Every discovery cohort repertoire had been produced on one sequencing platform. Besides the first cohort of some 670 subjects, a separate validation cohort made up of 95 to 150 different subjects was used. The later analysis used no new phenotypic data to find candidate immune exposures, relying instead on TCR beta sequences and their occurrence across donors. In an earlier analysis of over 550 of the donors, high-throughput TCR beta sequencing was used to judge whether each TCR beta V gene segment behaved as functional or pseudogenic. The study aimed to test whether signatures of past pathogen exposure could be identified by cataloging public T cell receptors. About five DR-DQ haplotypes were treated as single units for association and clustering because of strong linkage in the cohort. To predict cytomegalovirus infection status, the study combined high-throughput TCR immunosequencing, statistical association of individual TCRs with disease status, and machine learning. A later genetic analysis took genome-wide SNP genotypes for about three fifths of the roughly 670 donors and used that subset as a discovery cohort. The number of donors typed differed by locus, with about 629-640 for A, B, C, DRB1 and DQB1, 522 for DQA1, 600 to 610 for DPA1, and approximately 470 for DPB1. Of the roughly 400 genotyped donors, around 81% fell in the genetic ancestry cluster associated with self-reported Caucasian donors. To study patterns of TCR occurrence, a later analysis re-analyzed previously published TCR beta repertoires from 666 donors and added high-resolution HLA genotyping.

Overall study outcomes, separate from this receptor: Because counts were too low, roughly 18 rarely observed V segments, including chromosome 9 orphons, were left out of the earlier analysis of approximately 500 of the donors. Correlated functional status among segregating V segments might be attributable to linkage disequilibrium, but an unknown experimental factor could not be ruled out. Most TCR sequences were observed very rarely across donors, whereas some public TCRs were present in many individuals. In this cohort, only TCR beta chains were sequenced, and detectable features were limited by the absence of alpha or paired-chain data. A later analysis associated roughly 17,000 TCR beta sequences with specific HLA alleles at a false discovery rate of 0.05. In a later analysis, HLA-associated TCR beta chains were found to be more clonally expanded and to have lower generation probabilities than equally common non-associated chains. CMV serostatus was the only immune exposure information available for the cohort. The classifier was reported to diagnose cytomegalovirus status with high specificity and sensitivity in both the original and validation cohorts. In a later analysis, the rate of TCR association differed among HLA loci, with DRB1 alleles having the most associated TCRs and HLA-C alleles having the fewest. A later genetic analysis reported fewer N-insertions in productive TCRs among donors in an Asian-associated ancestry cluster than the approximately 670-donor mean. Sequencing depth was assumed to be roughly uniform across donors in the presence/absence analyses, though that assumption may not hold. According to a later analysis, most CMV-associated TCR beta chains appeared to be HLA-restricted, and the HLA associations seemed to be driven largely by CMV exposure. The sequencing pipeline was judged likely to have produced a cluster of highly shared sequence variants as a technical artifact. When HLA alleles, especially DR and DQ, strongly co-occurred, attributing TCR associations to individual alleles was difficult. In a later analysis, several top co-occurrence clusters were reported to appear linked to parvovirus B19, influenza, CMV and Epstein-Barr virus. V-gene and J-gene trimming of TCR beta chains was associated with a missense DCLRE1C variant in a later genetic analysis, and the association was replicated in an independent cohort. A further reported finding was that TCR beta sequences accurately predicted the HLA-A and HLA-B alleles for most subjects in the first cohort. Some IMGT-functional V segments, including TRBV6-2 and TRBV6-3, could not be distinguished by the 87-base-pair reads and were therefore excluded. It was suggested by the authors that the approach could potentially be generalized to other disease states and immunological phenotypes. Broadly in line with IMGT annotations, most TCR beta V segments showed up in productive rearrangements about 90% or about 30% of the time in an earlier analysis of roughly 590 of the donors. Because HLA typing was unavailable for some donors at each locus, only the typed subset was used in association tests. In vitro tests confirmed that a few of the cytomegalovirus-associated TCR beta chains recognize cytomegalovirus antigens. A total of around 150 TCR beta chains were listed by the study as associated with cytomegalovirus.

This clone has more than one count but fewer than ten. Its antigen is not yet known. Qualities for individual bases were not recorded, and no much larger clone is one base off. The cohort was made up of approximately 670 healthy bone marrow donors. At the time of sampling, all cohort members were nominally healthy, though unrecorded immune exposures were likely present. The donor tested CMV seronegative, placing the donor among the roughly 350 seronegative members of the cohort. Every donor gave a peripheral blood sample, and the peripheral blood mononuclear cells from that sample were used for TCR beta sequencing. The Qiagen DNeasy Blood Extraction Kit was used to extract genomic DNA from the blood cell samples. The library relied on the immunoSEQ multiplex PCR assay. For the multiplex PCR, a mixture combining 60 forward primers for TCR Vbeta segments and 13 reverse primers for TCR Jbeta segments was used. A multiplex PCR assay on genomic DNA amplified the CDR3 region of rearranged TCR beta genes. Amplified TCR beta libraries were sequenced as 87-base-pair reads on the Illumina HiSeq System. Regarding the original processing steps: In a later analysis, tens of millions of unique TCR beta chains were counted across the roughly 670 repertoires, and around 10 million of these chains were shared by at least two donors. Raw reads were error-corrected and collapsed into unique sequences by a nearest-neighbor algorithm in which closely related sequences were merged to remove PCR and sequencing errors. To assign V, D and J gene segments, CDR3 sequences were aligned to IMGT reference sequences. For a sequence to be retained, a match of at least six nucleotides was required to both a V gene segment and a J gene segment. A rearrangement counted as productive if the CDR3 had no stop codons and remained in frame with V and J, and every other rearrangement counted as non-productive. CDR3 was defined according to IMGT convention as the region running from the second conserved V-encoded cysteine to the conserved J-encoded phenylalanine. Sequences without an unambiguous match to a single V gene segment were excluded from the earlier analysis of 500 to 700 of the donors. An earlier analysis of some 500 of the donors classified V segments as functional when productive rearrangements were above 56.7% and as segregating when the standard deviation between donors was above 5%. To diagnose cytomegalovirus status from the catalog of TCR beta chain sequences, a statistical classification framework was built. In a later analysis, TCR nucleotide sequences were compared against IMGT/GENE-DB human TR gene sequences so that V and J genes could be assigned. In a later analysis, CDR3 sequences and most-parsimonious VDJ recombination scenarios were assigned using the TCRdist pipeline. In a later analysis, every TCR beta chain was defined by the combination of its CDR3 amino acid sequence and its V-gene family, and reads without a unique V-gene family were dropped. To address suspected cross-contamination and a sequencing artifact, a later analysis removed 592 highly shared, low-generation-probability nucleotide sequences. In a later analysis, a clonal expansion index was calculated for each public chain from normalized within-repertoire ranks of inferred template counts. A later analysis computed generation probabilities with a VDJ recombination model fitted to out-of-frame rearrangements, and checked the results against IGoR. A later analysis scored TCR-TCR, TCR-HLA and TCR-CMV co-occurrence with hypergeometric tests, applying a repertoire-size bias correction to TCR pairs. A later analysis estimated false discovery rates by permuting HLA or CMV assignments 20 times. A later analysis grouped co-occurring TCRs with DBSCAN, adding TCRdist sequence similarity when clustering within HLA-allele-positive subsets. Co-occurrence clustering excluded repertoires with fewer than 30,000 or more than 120,000 public chains, plus five with anomalous nucleotide sharing. Sourced from immuneACCESS, this table was stored by TCRdb with only in-frame sequences that have V and J called. A share of the clones is absent; for the studies checked, an unresolved V gene accounts for under half, and the remainder has no known explanation. The V and J calls and the clone size are those of that table, but D and trimming were determined from the DNA. The sample contains some 150,000 clones, more than 8% of them found a single time. Of the sample, 1.5% to 2% falls within the top ten clones.

Sequences SGHRS (CDR1) and YFSETQ (CDR2) are obtained from the germline V gene. From the cysteine through the phenylalanine, the CDR3 covers 14 amino acids. CDR3 DNA only is kept here, 42 bases in frame from base 1. Clipping removes 5 bases from V and 3 bases from J, with 2 as the unmatched junction base count. The chain couples TRBV5-1 to TRBJ2-3; TRBD2 agrees with 11 junctional bases. This clonotype originated in a man between 45 and 60 years old in good health and CMV-seronegative. Material for sequencing was PBMCs. The CDR3 reads as follows: CASRVAGGTDTQYF. The DNA reads as follows: TGCGCCAGCAGGGTAGCGGGAGGGACAGATACGCAGTATTTT.